The 10 T cell receptor beta chains below come from one sample, sequenced in a study of T cells in Graves' hyperthyroidism and ophthalmopathy. There were TCR beta CDR3 regions amplified from RNA transcripts. The primer set for the first-round RT-PCR of the TCR CDR3 was HTBI. MiXCR was run by TCRdb on the multiplex PCR reads, yielding one entry per CDR3 protein. The table lists 500,000 to 650,000 distinct CDR3 sequences, less than 15% of them singletons. Specimen: blood. These receptors were collected from a woman in her thirties or forties with Graves' hyperthyroidism.

This clonotype occurred a few times. This chain connects TRBV12-3 or TRBV12-4 to TRBJ1-5, with unresolved D. V was clipped by 6 bases and J by 6 bases, with 9 bases between them. The CDR3 is 12 residues long. CDR3 sequence: CASSRMGQPQHF. CDR3 bases: TGTGCCAGCAGCCGAATGGGTCAGCCCCAGCATTTT.

This clonotype has a count of ten or more. In DNA, the CDR3 is TGTGCCAGCAGCCAAGGTAGCGGGGTACTCAATGAGCAGTTCTTC. This gives the protein CASSQGSGVLNEQFF. The chain recombines TRBV3-1 with TRBJ2-1, with TRBD2 identical over 8 bases. The CDR3 runs 15 residues. After removal of 1 base from V and 6 bases from J, the junction contained 5 bases not matched to a gene. Germline V gene data show CDR1 as LGHDT and CDR2 as YNNKEL (reference sequence).

This clonotype has a count of ten or more. This chain links TRBV28 with TRBJ2-7, with 13 bases aligning to TRBD2. V was pared by 5 bases and J by 3 bases, with 16 bases of the junction left unmatched. CDR1 and CDR2 (germline): MDHEN, SYDVKM. The CDR3 is 19 amino acids. CDR3 sequence (DNA): TGTGCCAGCAGTCGACGACTAGCGGGAGGCCCCTTGCGACGCTACGAGCAGTACTTC. This sequence encodes CASSRRLAGGPLRRYEQYF.

Many counts were recorded for this clonotype. The DNA of the CDR3 is TGTGCCAGCAGCGGTAGTGAGGAGCAGTACTTC. Its translation: CASSGSEEQYF. The V call is TRBV5-6, the J call TRBJ2-7, with D hard to call. The CDR3 is made up of 11 amino acids. V dropped 4 bases and J dropped 7 bases, with 9 bases sitting between them. The germline CDR1 and CDR2 sequences are SGHDT and YYEEEE.

This rearrangement joins TRBV20-1 to TRBJ2-5; 12 bases align to TRBD2. The germline gives CDR1 DFQATT, CDR2 SNEGSKA (reference sequence). The CDR3 has 14 amino acids. V lost 6 bases to trimming and J lost 5 bases; unmatched junction nucleotides: 7. The CDR3 nucleotides read TGCAGTGCCACCGGGACTAGCGGGTTCGAGACCCAGTACTTC. Its protein is CSATGTSGFETQYF.

A remark on this clonotype: A read error may explain this, as a much larger clone is one base away. J is TRBJ2-3 and V is TRBV5-1; D is uncertain. Germline CDR1 reads SGHRS; CDR2 reads YFSETQ. This CDR3 has 14 residues. CDR3 sequence: CASSFPSSTDRQYF. CDR3 DNA: TGCGCCAGCAGCTTCCCCTCCAGCACAGATAGGCAGTATTTT. Based on the CDR3 plus reference TRBV5-1 and TRBJ2-3, the full variable domain is KAGVTQTPRYLIKTRGQQVTLSCSPISGHRSVSWYQQTPGQGLQFLFEYFSETQRNKGNFPGRFSGRQFSNSRSEMNVSTLELGDSALYLCASSFPSSTDRQYFGPGTRLTVL.

This clonotype was counted between two and nine times. The V and J genes are TRBV3-1 and TRBJ2-1, with 8 bases lining up with TRBD2. In germline, CDR1 is LGHDT, CDR2 YNNKEL (reference sequence). Trimming cost V 4 bases and J 12 bases; bases outside gene matches: 2. There are 11 residues in the CDR3. The CDR3 spells CASSPGLVQFF. CDR3 DNA: TGTGCCAGCAGCCCGGGACTAGTGCAGTTCTTC.

This clonotype was counted many times. The CDR3 nucleotides read TGTGCCAGCAGCTTAGCCGGACCTCAGAGCGAGACCCAGTACTTC. This translates into CASSLAGPQSETQYF. The chain couples TRBV7-3 to TRBJ2-5; D is unresolved. This CDR3 contains 15 residues. V dropped 2 bases and J dropped 5 bases, with 15 bases sitting between them. Germline CDR1 is SGHTA and CDR2 is FQGTGA.

Many counts were recorded for this clonotype. This rearrangement joins TRBV10-1 to TRBJ2-2, with a weak D call TRBD1 (5 bases). The CDR3 is made up of 15 amino acids. Trimming pared 3 bases from V and 0 bases from J, leaving 8 bases between. CDR1 is WNHNN and CDR2 is SYGVQD in the germline V gene (reference sequence). CDR3 in DNA: TGCGCCAGCAGTGACCAGGGAACGAACACCGGGGAGCTGTTTTTT. Its translation: CASSDQGTNTGELFF.

The genes are TRBV27 and TRBJ2-1; D assignment may be TRBD1 or TRBD2 (6 bases each). Trimming removed 2 bases from V and 9 bases from J, with 14 bases in between. The germline V gene encodes CDR1 MNHEY and CDR2 SMNVEV (reference sequence). The length of the CDR3 is 14 residues. The CDR3 coding sequence is TGTGCCAGCAGTTTACCCCCGGGGGCCGGTGAGCAGTTCTTC. Translation: CASSLPPGAGEQFF.